These 30 T cell receptor beta chains came from one sample sequenced in a study of human T cells and chemical hapten exposure. Time point described: healthy volunteer bleed at 6 weeks. Unseparated into fractions, whole blood served as the source from which total RNA was extracted. TCRdb reprocessed the RACE reads with MiXCR, giving one entry per CDR3 protein. The sample contains fewer than 50,000 distinct CDR3 sequences, about 3.5% of which appear only once. Sequencing was done on a sample of whole blood. Source of these receptors: a human donor in good health. Some clones in this sample may be carry-over from other donors' samples.

This clonotype has a handful of counts. This chain links TRBV27 with TRBJ1-5; no firm D call. This CDR3 comprises 13 residues. Germline-derived CDR1 and CDR2 are MNHEY and SMNVEV (reference sequence). Deletions cut 6 bases from V and 1 base from J, with 7 bases between. The chain's CDR3 is CASRGMSNQPQHF. DNA of the CDR3: TGTGCCAGCAGGGGGATGAGCAATCAGCCCCAGCATTTT.

This clonotype was seen many times. The chain is built from TRBV30 and TRBJ1-6; the D is unclear. The germline V gene encodes CDR1 GTSNPN and CDR2 SVGIG (reference sequence). The ends were cut back, 8 bases at V and 7 bases at J, with 15 bases in the middle. The length of the CDR3 is 13 residues. The CDR3 is CAHGTATNSPLHF. The DNA of the CDR3 is TGTGCCCATGGAACAGCTACGAATTCACCCCTCCACTTT.

This clonotype was counted ten times or more. The CDR3, as DNA: TGCAGCGTTGGACAGGGGAGGAACGAGCAGTACTTC. Encoded protein: CSVGQGRNEQYF. This chain connects TRBV29-1 to TRBJ2-7, with 8 nucleotides matching TRBD1. The CDR3 runs 12 residues. Germline V gene sequence: CDR1 SQVTM, CDR2 ANQGSEA. After removal of 4 bases from V and 5 bases from J, the junction contained 4 bases not matched to a gene.

The J gene is TRBJ1-5, the V gene TRBV27; the D gene is possibly TRBD1 (6 bases). This CDR3 region has 13 residues. The germline V and J ends were trimmed by 8 bases and 3 bases, with 11 bases remaining between them. Per the germline V gene, CDR1 is MNHEY and CDR2 is SMNVEV (reference sequence). CDR3 region: CASGGQINQPQHF. The DNA of the CDR3 is TGTGCCAGCGGTGGACAGATCAATCAGCCCCAGCATTTT.

In this sample, this clonotype turned up a few times. The chain joins TRBV4-1 to TRBJ1-4; 7 bases match TRBD1. Trimming removed 1 base from V and 4 bases from J; junction bases left unmatched: 6. The germline V gene encodes CDR1 MGHRA and CDR2 YSYEKL. The CDR3 spans 16 residues. The CDR3 here is CASSQGTGAGNEKLFF. In DNA form, the CDR3 reads TGCGCCAGCAGCCAAGGTACAGGGGCCGGTAATGAAAAACTGTTTTTT.

Ten or more counts support this clonotype. An end of the junction does not agree with germline; a read error may underlie this. The CDR3 protein is CASSLELGQPQHF. CDR3 nucleotide sequence: TGTGCTAGCAGCTTAGAGCTTGGTCAGCCCCAGCATTTT. This chain connects TRBV7-7 to TRBJ1-5; D gene unclear. The CDR3 is 13 residues long. The V gene's germline CDR1 is SSHAT and CDR2 FNYEAQ (reference sequence).

At least ten counts were recorded for this clonotype. The chain links TRBV6-2 or TRBV6-3 to TRBJ2-3, with TRBD2 matching over 9 bases. The V gene end was trimmed by 6 bases and the J gene end by 14 bases; junction bases not matched to a gene: 6. The CDR3 consists of 11 residues. Germline-derived CDR1 and CDR2 are MNHEY and SVGEGT. CDR3 region: CASSWTSARYF. DNA of the CDR3: TGTGCCAGCAGCTGGACTAGCGCGAGGTATTTT.

This clonotype was counted at least ten times. The J gene is TRBJ2-1, the V gene TRBV11-2, with a possible D match to TRBD2 (5 bases). The CDR3 runs to 12 residues. Germline assignment: CDR1 SGHAT and CDR2 FQNNGV. Trimming removed 2 bases at V and 10 bases at J, with 9 bases between. This CDR3 reads CASSLFGNEQFF. CDR3 sequence (DNA): TGTGCCAGCAGCTTATTCGGGAACGAGCAGTTCTTC.

This clonotype was recorded a few times. CDR3: CASSFIVGQSETQYF. As DNA, the CDR3 is TGTGCCAGCAGCTTTATCGTGGGACAGAGTGAGACCCAGTACTTC. The J gene is TRBJ2-5, the V gene TRBV7-9; TRBD1 agrees at 7 bases. Germline assignment: CDR1 SEHNR and CDR2 FQNEAQ (reference sequence). The CDR3 consists of 15 residues. Trimming took 3 bases from V and 5 from J; bases not matched to a gene: 9.

This clonotype was detected a few times. The chain employs TRBV28 and TRBJ2-3, with a weak D call TRBD1 (7 bases). Germline CDR1 is MDHEN and CDR2 is SYDVKM. The CDR3 runs 15 residues. Trimming took 5 bases from V and 3 from J, leaving 15 bases between them. CDR3 amino acids: CASSPGGGSTDTQYF. CDR3 sequence (DNA): TGTGCCAGCAGTCCCGGAGGGGGCTCGACAGATACGCAGTATTTT.

The CDR3 loop is CASSRLIGSRNEQFF. As DNA, the CDR3 is TGTGCCAGCAGCCGATTAATAGGATCGAGGAATGAGCAGTTCTTC. This chain uses TRBV14 with TRBJ2-1; no definite D call. The CDR3 contains 15 residues. Germline CDR1 reads SGHDN; CDR2 reads FVKESK. V was cut by 4 bases and J by 7 bases, with 17 bases left in between.

This clonotype was seen many times. The rearrangement joins TRBV12-3 or TRBV12-4 to TRBJ2-7; D could derive from TRBD1 or TRBD2 (6 bases each). Trimming removed 2 bases at V and 0 bases at J, with 17 bases between. The CDR3 has 17 residues. CDR3: CASSLNHWRDNSYEQYF. Written as DNA, the CDR3 is TGTGCCAGCAGTTTAAATCATTGGAGGGACAACTCCTACGAGCAGTACTTC.

This clonotype showed up many times. V is TRBV28 and J is TRBJ2-7; 9 nucleotides line up with TRBD2. Germline V lookup: CDR1 MDHEN, CDR2 SYDVKM. V lost 11 bases to trimming and J lost 5 bases; unmatched junction nucleotides: 7. The CDR3 has 12 amino acids. Written as DNA, the CDR3 is TGTGCCGTAAAGGGACTAGCCCACGAGCAGTACTTC. This sequence encodes CAVKGLAHEQYF.

The chain uses TRBV7-2 and TRBJ1-5, with TRBD1 as a possible D gene (6 bases). This CDR3 is built from 14 residues. Looked up from germline, CDR1 is SGHTA and CDR2 is FQGNSA. The V and J ends lost 5 bases and 4 bases respectively, with 12 bases between them. CDR3 nucleotides: TGTGCCAGCAGCCGAGACCAGGGGAATCAGCCCCAGCATTTT. Translating it yields CASSRDQGNQPQHF.

This clonotype has a count of ten or more. The rearrangement links TRBV27 to TRBJ1-5, with 8 bases aligning to TRBD1. CDR1 is MNHEY and CDR2 is SMNVEV in the germline V gene (reference sequence). CDR3 length: 15 amino acids. V trimming: 6 bases; J trimming: 3 bases; junction bases outside the gene matches: 7. The CDR3 nucleotides read TGTGCCAGCAGATTGACAGGGGCCATCAATCAGCCCCAGCATTTT. This gives the protein CASRLTGAINQPQHF.

This clonotype was seen ten or more times. The CDR3: CASSSTGEQYF. The DNA for the CDR3 is TGTGCCAGCAGCTCAACAGGGGAGCAGTACTTC. V usage is TRBV3-1 and J usage is TRBJ2-7; tentatively, D is TRBD1 (6 bases). Germline V gene sequence: CDR1 LGHDT, CDR2 YNNKEL (reference sequence). The CDR3 loop spans 11 amino acids. V was cut by 5 bases and J by 7 bases, with 9 bases left in between.

The table lists this clonotype with many counts. This chain joins TRBV28 and TRBJ2-3; 8 bases are a match to TRBD1. Trimming cost V 8 bases and J 7 bases; bases outside gene matches: 11. The CDR3 has 14 residues. In germline, CDR1 is MDHEN, CDR2 SYDVKM. The DNA for the CDR3 is TGTGCCAGCCGACCCCGGACAGGGCAATATACGCAGTATTTT. As protein: CASRPRTGQYTQYF.

This clonotype has a count of ten or more. V is TRBV20-1 and J is TRBJ2-6; D ambiguous. V shed 5 bases and J shed 0 bases, with 17 bases lying between them. Germline V gene sequence: CDR1 DFQATT, CDR2 SNEGSKA (reference sequence). The CDR3 is 17 amino acids. CDR3: CSALEIGRSSGANVLTF. The CDR3 DNA follows: TGCAGTGCTCTAGAGATTGGGCGGAGCTCTGGGGCCAACGTCCTGACTTTC.

V gene TRBV28 combines with J gene TRBJ1-6, with D possibly matching TRBD1 (6 bases). V gave up 6 bases and J gave up 8 bases, with 17 bases separating them. Germline V gene data show CDR1 as MDHEN and CDR2 as SYDVKM. The CDR3 has 15 residues. The CDR3, as DNA: TGTGCCAGCAGCTCCCCCGGGGGCATGTATTCACCCCTCCACTTT. Translation: CASSSPGGMYSPLHF.

This clonotype was picked up many times. V is TRBV20-1 and J is TRBJ2-7, with 7 bases aligning to TRBD1. This CDR3 comprises 15 residues. Losses at the gene ends were 0 bases for V and 6 bases for J; bases not matched to a gene: 11. CDR1 is DFQATT and CDR2 is SNEGSKA in the germline V gene (reference sequence). CDR3 protein: CSARDGRQGPGEQYF. Here the CDR3 DNA reads TGCAGTGCTAGAGATGGGAGACAGGGCCCGGGCGAGCAGTACTTC.

The CDR3 DNA reads TGTGCCACCAGTGGCCCTAGCACAGATACGCAGTATTTT. Protein: CATSGPSTDTQYF. This sequence joins TRBV24-1 and TRBJ2-3; D gene unclear. The germline V gene encodes CDR1 KGHDR and CDR2 SFDVKD. The CDR3 is made up of 13 amino acids. Trimming cost V 5 bases and J 0 bases, with 5 bases left between them.

This clonotype showed up many times. The chain combines TRBV10-3 with TRBJ2-7; D remains ambiguous. CDR1 ENHRY and CDR2 SYGVKD come from the germline V gene. CDR3 length equals 12 residues. Trimming removed 1 base from V and 6 bases from J, with 7 bases in between. The CDR3 reads CAISEYRSEQYF. The CDR3 region has the DNA TGTGCCATCAGTGAGTATCGGTCCGAGCAGTACTTC.

This clonotype came up a few times. This may stem from a read error, because a much larger clone lies one nucleotide away. The V call is TRBV28, the J call TRBJ1-5; D is perhaps TRBD1 (5 bases). Germline CDR1 is MDHEN and CDR2 is SYDVKM. Deletions cut 10 bases from V and 0 bases from J, with 16 bases between. The CDR3 has 15 residues. The CDR3 region has the DNA TGTGCCAACACCCTGACAGATTATAGCAATCAGCCCCAGCATTTT. It encodes CANTLTDYSNQPQHF.

In the case of this clonotype: One junction end disagrees with the germline gene, perhaps due to a read error. V gene TRBV29-1 combines with J gene TRBJ2-1; no firm D call. There are 14 residues in the CDR3. Germline V gives CDR1 SQVTM, CDR2 ANQGSEA. CDR3 DNA: TGCTGCGTAGTGGCCCCCCGCTCCTACAATGAGCAGTTCTTC. Translated, it gives CCVVAPRSYNEQFF.

Many counts were recorded for this clonotype. This chain connects TRBV5-1 to TRBJ2-3; D remains ambiguous. V lost 4 bases and J 3 bases, leaving 9 bases between the germline ends. The CDR3 runs 13 residues. Germline CDR1 is SGHRS and CDR2 is YFSETQ. The CDR3 region has the DNA TGCGCCAGCAGCCTAGGAAGGACAGATACGCAGTATTTT. Protein: CASSLGRTDTQYF.

This clonotype was counted many times. This CDR3 is CASSQAGQTGELFF. CDR3 nucleotides: TGCGCCAGCAGCCAAGCTGGACAGACCGGGGAGCTGTTTTTT. The V call is TRBV4-1, the J call TRBJ2-2, with D perhaps TRBD1 (6 bases). Trimming stripped 1 base from V and 5 bases from J, with 8 bases between. Germline lookup yields CDR1 MGHRA and CDR2 YSYEKL. The CDR3 loop spans 14 amino acids.

This clonotype was counted at least ten times. The rearrangement links TRBV20-1 to TRBJ2-1, with TRBD2 matching 11 bases. V gave up 3 bases and J gave up 0 bases; unmatched junction bases: 10. The germline V gene has CDR1 DFQATT and CDR2 SNEGSKA (reference sequence). CDR3 length: 18 amino acids. The CDR3 sequence: CSASRLAGLPSSYNEQFF. CDR3 DNA: TGCAGTGCTAGCAGACTAGCGGGACTCCCCAGCTCCTACAATGAGCAGTTCTTC.

This clonotype was counted ten times or more. The genes are TRBV20-1 and TRBJ1-1; 7 bases line up with TRBD1. CDR1 is DFQATT and CDR2 is SNEGSKA in the germline V gene (reference sequence). The CDR3 is made up of 13 amino acids. J gave up 5 bases and V 5 bases, and 8 bases lay outside the gene matches. The CDR3, as DNA: TGCAGTGCTGGGACAGATGAGTGGACTGAAGCTTTCTTT. This encodes CSAGTDEWTEAFF.

This sequence joins TRBV4-1 and TRBJ1-2, with D tentatively TRBD1 (5 bases). Germline lookup yields CDR1 MGHRA and CDR2 YSYEKL. Trimming removed 1 base at V and 2 bases at J, with 8 bases between. The CDR3 contains 14 residues. CDR3 sequence (DNA): TGCGCCAGCAGCCAAGGCAGGGCGAACTATGGCTACACCTTC. Protein sequence: CASSQGRANYGYTF.

This clonotype occurred many times. This chain joins TRBV5-1 and TRBJ2-6, with 8 bases lining up with TRBD1. The ends lost 4 bases at V and 4 bases at J; junction bases unmatched: 10. From germline, CDR1 is SGHRS and CDR2 YFSETQ. The CDR3 is 17 residues long. Here the CDR3 reads CASSLRTGTEGANVLTF. For the CDR3, the DNA is TGCGCCAGCAGCCTACGGACAGGGACAGAGGGGGCCAACGTCCTGACTTTC.